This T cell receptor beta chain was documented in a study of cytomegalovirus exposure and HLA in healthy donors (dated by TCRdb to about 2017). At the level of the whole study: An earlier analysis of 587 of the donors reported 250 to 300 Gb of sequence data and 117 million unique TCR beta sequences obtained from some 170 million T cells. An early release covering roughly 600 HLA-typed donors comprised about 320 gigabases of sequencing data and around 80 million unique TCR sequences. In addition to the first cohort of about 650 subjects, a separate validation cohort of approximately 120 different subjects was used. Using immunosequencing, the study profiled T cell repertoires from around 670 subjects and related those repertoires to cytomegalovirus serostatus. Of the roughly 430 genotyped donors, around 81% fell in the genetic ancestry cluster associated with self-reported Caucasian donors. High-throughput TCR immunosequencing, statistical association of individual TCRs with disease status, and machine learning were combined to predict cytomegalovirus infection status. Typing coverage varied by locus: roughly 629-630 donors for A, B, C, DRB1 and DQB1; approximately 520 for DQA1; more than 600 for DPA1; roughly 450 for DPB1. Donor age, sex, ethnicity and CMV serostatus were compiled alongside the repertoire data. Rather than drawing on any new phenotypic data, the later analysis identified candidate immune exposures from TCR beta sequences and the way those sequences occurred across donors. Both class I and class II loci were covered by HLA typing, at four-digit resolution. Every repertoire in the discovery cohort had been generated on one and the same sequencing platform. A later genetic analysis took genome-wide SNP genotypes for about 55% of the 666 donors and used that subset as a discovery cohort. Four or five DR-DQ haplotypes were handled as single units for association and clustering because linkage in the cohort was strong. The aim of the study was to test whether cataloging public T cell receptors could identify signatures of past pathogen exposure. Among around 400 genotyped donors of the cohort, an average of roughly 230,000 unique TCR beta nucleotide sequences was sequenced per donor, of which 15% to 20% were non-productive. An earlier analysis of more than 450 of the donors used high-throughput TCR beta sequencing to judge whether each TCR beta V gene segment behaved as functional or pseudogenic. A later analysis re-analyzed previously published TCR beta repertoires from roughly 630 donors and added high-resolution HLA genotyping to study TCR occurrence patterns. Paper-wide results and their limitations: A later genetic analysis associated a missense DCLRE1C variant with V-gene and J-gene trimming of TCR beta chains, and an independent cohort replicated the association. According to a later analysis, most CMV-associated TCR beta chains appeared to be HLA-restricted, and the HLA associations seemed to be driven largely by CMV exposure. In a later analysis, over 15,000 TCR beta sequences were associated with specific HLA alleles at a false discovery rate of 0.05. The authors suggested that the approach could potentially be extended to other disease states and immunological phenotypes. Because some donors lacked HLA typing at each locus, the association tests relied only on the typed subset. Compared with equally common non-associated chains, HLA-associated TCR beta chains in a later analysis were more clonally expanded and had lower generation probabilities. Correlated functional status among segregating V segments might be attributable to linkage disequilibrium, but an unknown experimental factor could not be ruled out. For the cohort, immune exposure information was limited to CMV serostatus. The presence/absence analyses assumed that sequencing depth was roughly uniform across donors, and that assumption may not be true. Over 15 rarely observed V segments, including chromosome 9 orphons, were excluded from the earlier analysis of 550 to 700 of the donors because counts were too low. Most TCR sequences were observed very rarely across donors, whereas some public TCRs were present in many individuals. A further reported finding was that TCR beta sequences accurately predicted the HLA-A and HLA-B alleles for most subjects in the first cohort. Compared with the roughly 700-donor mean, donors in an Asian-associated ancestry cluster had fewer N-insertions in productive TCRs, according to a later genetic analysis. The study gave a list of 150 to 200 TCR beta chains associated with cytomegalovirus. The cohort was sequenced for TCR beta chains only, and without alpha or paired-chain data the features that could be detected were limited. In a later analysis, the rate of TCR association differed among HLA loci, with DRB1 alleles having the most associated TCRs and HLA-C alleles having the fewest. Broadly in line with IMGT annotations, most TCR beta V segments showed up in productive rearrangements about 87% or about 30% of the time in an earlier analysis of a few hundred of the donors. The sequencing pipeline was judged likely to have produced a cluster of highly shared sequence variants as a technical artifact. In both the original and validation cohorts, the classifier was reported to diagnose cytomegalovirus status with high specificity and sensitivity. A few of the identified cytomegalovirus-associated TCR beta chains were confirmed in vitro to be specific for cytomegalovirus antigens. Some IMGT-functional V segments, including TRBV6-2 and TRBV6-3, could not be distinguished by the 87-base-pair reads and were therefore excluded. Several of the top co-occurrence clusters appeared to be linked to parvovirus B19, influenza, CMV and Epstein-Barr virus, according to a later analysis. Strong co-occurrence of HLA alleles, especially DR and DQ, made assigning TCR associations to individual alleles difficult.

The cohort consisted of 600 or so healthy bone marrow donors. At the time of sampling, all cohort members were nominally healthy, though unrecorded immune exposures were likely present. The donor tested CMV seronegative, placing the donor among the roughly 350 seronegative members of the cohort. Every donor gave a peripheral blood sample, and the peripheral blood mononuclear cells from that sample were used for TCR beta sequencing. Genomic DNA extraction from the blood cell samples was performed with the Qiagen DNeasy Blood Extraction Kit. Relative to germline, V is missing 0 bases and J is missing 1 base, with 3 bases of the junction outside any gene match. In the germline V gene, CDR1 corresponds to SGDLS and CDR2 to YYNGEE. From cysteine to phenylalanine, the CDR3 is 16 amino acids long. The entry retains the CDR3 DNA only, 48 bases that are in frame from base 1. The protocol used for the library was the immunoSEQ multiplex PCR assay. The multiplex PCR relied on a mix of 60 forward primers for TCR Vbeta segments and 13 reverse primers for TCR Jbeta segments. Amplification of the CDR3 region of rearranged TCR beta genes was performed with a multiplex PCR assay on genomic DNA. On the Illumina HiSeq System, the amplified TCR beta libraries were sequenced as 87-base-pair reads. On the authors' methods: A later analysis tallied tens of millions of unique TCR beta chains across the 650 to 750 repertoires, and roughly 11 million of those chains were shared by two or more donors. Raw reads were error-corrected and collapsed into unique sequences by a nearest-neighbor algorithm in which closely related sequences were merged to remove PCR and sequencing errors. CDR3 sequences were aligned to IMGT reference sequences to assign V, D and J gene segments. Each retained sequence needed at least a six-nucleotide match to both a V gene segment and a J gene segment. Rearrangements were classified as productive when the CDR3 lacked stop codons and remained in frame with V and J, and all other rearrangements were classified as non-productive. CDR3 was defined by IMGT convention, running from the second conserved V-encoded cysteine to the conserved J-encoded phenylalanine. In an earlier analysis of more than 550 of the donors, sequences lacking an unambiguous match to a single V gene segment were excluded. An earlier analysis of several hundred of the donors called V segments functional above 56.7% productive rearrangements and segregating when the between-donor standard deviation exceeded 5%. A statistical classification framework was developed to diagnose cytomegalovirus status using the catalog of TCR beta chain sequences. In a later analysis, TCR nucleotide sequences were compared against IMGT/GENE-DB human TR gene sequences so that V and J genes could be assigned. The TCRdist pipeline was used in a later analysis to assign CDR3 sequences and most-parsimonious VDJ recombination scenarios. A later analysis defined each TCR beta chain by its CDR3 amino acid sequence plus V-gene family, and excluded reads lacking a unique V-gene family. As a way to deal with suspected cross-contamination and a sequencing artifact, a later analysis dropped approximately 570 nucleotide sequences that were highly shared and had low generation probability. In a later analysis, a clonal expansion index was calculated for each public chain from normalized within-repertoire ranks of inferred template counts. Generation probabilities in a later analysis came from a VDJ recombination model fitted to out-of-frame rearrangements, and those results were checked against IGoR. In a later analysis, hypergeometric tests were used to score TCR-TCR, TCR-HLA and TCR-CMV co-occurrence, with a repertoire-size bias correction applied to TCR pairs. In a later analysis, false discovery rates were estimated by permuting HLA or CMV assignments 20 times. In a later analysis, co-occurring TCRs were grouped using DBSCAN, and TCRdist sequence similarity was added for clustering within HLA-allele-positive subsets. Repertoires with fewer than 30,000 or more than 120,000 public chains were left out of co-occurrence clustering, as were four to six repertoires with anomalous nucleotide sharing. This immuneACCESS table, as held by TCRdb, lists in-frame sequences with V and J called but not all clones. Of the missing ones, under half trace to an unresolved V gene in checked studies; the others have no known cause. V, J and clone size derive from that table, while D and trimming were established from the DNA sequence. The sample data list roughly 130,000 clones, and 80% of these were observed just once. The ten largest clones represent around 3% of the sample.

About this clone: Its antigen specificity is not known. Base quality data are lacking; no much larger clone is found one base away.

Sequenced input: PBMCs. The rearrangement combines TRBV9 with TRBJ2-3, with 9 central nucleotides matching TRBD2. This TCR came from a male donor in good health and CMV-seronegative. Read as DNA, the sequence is TGTGCCAGCAGCGTAGAATTAGCGGGGGGCACAGATACGCAGTATTTT. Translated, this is CASSVELAGGTDTQYF.